The next 17 T cell receptor beta chains were all read from a single sample in a study of PD-1 blockade in classical Hodgkin lymphoma. Generated by immunoSEQ multiplex PCR, the TCRdb table keeps only in-frame clones and is missing some. Counted here are 40,000 or so clones, around 87% occurring once; the ten biggest clones make up roughly 9%. Brentuximab vedotin exposure varied among the patients, all of whom had relapsed after autologous stem cell transplantation. Sequenced here: peripheral blood mononuclear cells (PBMCs), sampled at baseline. The receptors come from a human donor with classical Hodgkin lymphoma.

For this clone: Additional DNA sequences in this sample encode the identical CDR3. The chain joins TRBV6-4 to TRBJ1-1; D call uncertain. Germline V gene lookup returns CDR1 MRHNA and CDR2 SNTAGT. Between the trimmed V and J ends, which lost 3 bases and 0 bases, there was a span of 11 bases. This CDR3 spans 15 amino acids. The CDR3 region is CASSEEHGMNTEAFF. The CDR3, as DNA: TGTGCCAGCAGTGAAGAACACGGAATGAACACTGAAGCTTTCTTT.

The chain links TRBV29-1 to TRBJ2-3; 7 bases fit TRBD2. The CDR3 extends over 11 amino acids. CDR1 and CDR2 (germline): SQVTM, ANQGSEA. Unmatched junction bases numbered 5, after V lost 4 bases and J lost 10 bases. The CDR3 coding sequence is TGCAGCGTTGGGGAGGGAGGGGCGCAGTATTTT. Protein product: CSVGEGGAQYF.

For this clone: Other DNA sequences of this sample code for an identical CDR3. This rearrangement joins TRBV19 to TRBJ2-7; 10 bases align to TRBD2. The CDR3 spans 16 residues. With 6 bases clipped from V and 3 bases from J, the junction kept 11 bases outside the gene matches. The germline CDR1 and CDR2 sequences are LNHDA and SQIVND (reference sequence). CDR3 sequence (DNA): TGTGCCAGTAGCCCCGAAGGGACTAGCGAGAACTACGAGCAGTACTTC. Translating it yields CASSPEGTSENYEQYF.

This clone has only a few counts. The gene calls are TRBV4-3 and TRBJ1-1; TRBD1 agrees at 8 bases. With 0 bases clipped from V and 0 bases from J, the junction kept 6 bases outside the gene matches. There are 17 residues in the CDR3. Germline V lookup: CDR1 LGHNA, CDR2 YSLEER. The CDR3 here is CASSQDPGGPMNTEAFF. The CDR3 bases are TGCGCCAGCAGCCAAGACCCAGGGGGCCCTATGAACACTGAAGCTTTCTTT.

This chain uses TRBV2 with TRBJ1-3; unclear D gene. V was trimmed by 7 bases and J by 10 bases, leaving 23 bases between them. The CDR3 extends over 15 amino acids. Per germline, CDR1 SNHLY and CDR2 FYNNEI. CDR3 region: CASKPLQDLQVTIYF. In DNA form, the CDR3 reads TGTGCCAGCAAACCCCTCCAGGACCTGCAAGTTACCATATATTTT.

The chain couples TRBV7-2 to TRBJ1-2; D is possibly TRBD1 (5 bases). Trimming removed 5 bases at V and 7 bases at J, with 14 bases between. The CDR3 sequence is 13 residues long. Looked up from germline, CDR1 is SGHTA and CDR2 is FQGNSA. In DNA form, the CDR3 reads TGTGCCAGCAGCGAGAGTCAGGGACCTGGCTACACCTTC. Protein: CASSESQGPGYTF.

This clone has only a few counts. The chain carries TRBV4-1 and TRBJ1-5, with TRBD1 matching 8 bases. Germline assignment: CDR1 MGHRA and CDR2 YSYEKL. This CDR3 comprises 15 residues. J lost 6 bases, V lost 2 bases, and 6 bases had no gene match. CDR3 coding DNA: TGCGCCAGCAGCCAAACGGACAGGGCGAGTCAGCCCCAGCATTTT. Amino acid sequence: CASSQTDRASQPQHF.

The genes are TRBV29-1 and TRBJ2-4; D not certain. Germline loops: CDR1 SQVTM, CDR2 ANQGSEA. The CDR3 loop spans 13 amino acids. Between the trimmed V and J ends, which lost 7 bases and 0 bases, there was a span of 10 bases. CDR3 amino acids: CSAVDIAKNIQYF. As DNA, the CDR3 is TGCAGCGCCGTAGACATAGCCAAAAACATTCAGTACTTC.

The chain is built from TRBV27 and TRBJ1-2; D is unresolved. The germline V gene encodes CDR1 MNHEY and CDR2 SMNVEV (reference sequence). V was clipped by 2 bases and J by 4 bases, with 14 bases between them. The CDR3 contains 15 residues. In DNA form, the CDR3 reads TGTGCCAGCAGTTTAAAGGACCCAGGCTTCTATGGCTACACCTTC. It is translated as CASSLKDPGFYGYTF.

V is TRBV4-2 and J is TRBJ2-1; 15 nucleotides agree with TRBD2. Unmatched junction bases numbered 13, after V lost 8 bases and J lost 5 bases. CDR3 length equals 18 residues. Per the germline V gene, CDR1 is LGHNA and CDR2 is YNFKEQ. The CDR3 DNA reads TGTGCCAGCGGCAACAAGGGACTAGCGGGGGGATCTCACAATGAGCAGTTCTTC. Its translation is CASGNKGLAGGSHNEQFF.

This chain uses TRBV5-1 with TRBJ1-1; a possible D gene is TRBD1 (5 bases). Trimming removed 0 bases from V and 11 bases from J, with 14 bases in between. Germline values: CDR1 SGHRS, CDR2 YFSETQ. This CDR3 has 13 residues. The CDR3 DNA reads as TGCGCCAGCAGCTTGGCTACAGGCCGTGCTGCTTTCTTT. Residues: CASSLATGRAAFF.

V and J are TRBV7-9 and TRBJ1-5, with D uncertain. The CDR3 sequence is 13 residues long. In germline, CDR1 is SEHNR, CDR2 FQNEAQ (reference sequence). The V gene lost 1 base and the J gene lost 4 bases, with 5 bases spanning the gap. CDR3 sequence (DNA): TGTGCCAGCAGCTTAGACGTTAATCAGCCCCAGCATTTT. Its protein is CASSLDVNQPQHF.

CDR3 DNA sequence: TGTGCCACCAGCAGAGAGGTGGCAGGTTACGAGCAGTACTTC. Its protein is CATSREVAGYEQYF. The chain is built from TRBV15 and TRBJ2-7; D call uncertain. There are 14 residues in the CDR3. In germline, CDR1 is LNHNV, CDR2 YYDKDF (reference sequence). V dropped 0 bases and J dropped 4 bases, with 10 bases sitting between them.

This chain links TRBV7-9 with TRBJ2-7; 8 bases align to TRBD2. Trimming took 3 bases from V and 0 from J; bases not matched to a gene: 4. The germline gives CDR1 SEHNR, CDR2 FQNEAQ (reference sequence). There are 15 residues in the CDR3. In DNA, the CDR3 is TGTGCCAGCAGCTTGCTAGCGGGCGCCTCCTACGAGCAGTACTTC. Translated, it gives CASSLLAGASYEQYF.

V usage is TRBV5-8 and J usage is TRBJ2-2, with D tentatively TRBD2 (5 bases). From germline, CDR1 is SGHTS and CDR2 YDEGEE. Deletions cut 6 bases from V and 2 bases from J, with 14 bases between. CDR3 length: 15 amino acids. In DNA, the CDR3 is TGTGCCAGCATCTCAGCTAGCTTAAACACCGGGGAGCTGTTTTTT. It encodes CASISASLNTGELFF. Combining the CDR3 with reference TRBV5-8 and TRBJ2-2 gives the whole variable domain EAGVTQSPTHLIKTRGQQATLRCSPISGHTSVYWYQQALGLGLQFLLWYDEGEERNRGNFPPRFSGRQFPNYSSELNVNALELEDSALYLCASISASLNTGELFFGEGSRLTVL.

This clone has a single count. The chain employs TRBV6-5 and TRBJ2-7; D not certain. CDR1 and CDR2 from the germline V gene are MNHEY and SVGAGI. V lost 0 bases, J lost 6 bases, and 6 bases lay in between. The CDR3 has 12 residues. The CDR3 coding sequence is TGTGCCAGCAGTTACTCCAAGGGCGAGCAGTACTTC. It codes for CASSYSKGEQYF.

The chain uses TRBV9 and TRBJ1-1; perhaps TRBD1 as D (5 bases). Trimming cost V 5 bases and J 5 bases, with 16 bases left between them. CDR3 length: 14 amino acids. Per germline, CDR1 SGDLS and CDR2 YYNGEE. The DNA of the CDR3 is TGTGCCAGCAGTGAGGGAGGGGAGGGGACTGAAGCTTTCTTT. This gives the protein CASSEGGEGTEAFF.